Presented here are 20 T cell receptor beta chains from one specimen sequenced in a study of identical twins. One entry per CDR3 protein results from TCRdb running MiXCR on the 5' RACE reads. The data show hundreds of thousands of distinct CDR3 sequences, 7% to 7.5% seen once. The sample also formed part of further work on yellow fever vaccine responses in identical twins.

The sample taken for sequencing was PBMCs. Source of these receptors: a woman aged 18-29 years in good health.

This clonotype was detected ten times or more. The chain links TRBV6-1 to TRBJ2-1; TRBD2 might be the D (6 bases). Per the germline V gene, CDR1 is MNHNS and CDR2 is SASEGT. The CDR3 has 14 residues. V gave up 10 bases and J gave up 3 bases, with 16 bases separating them. The CDR3 region is CATGVWEDYNEQFF. The DNA of the CDR3 is TGTGCCACTGGGGTATGGGAGGACTACAATGAGCAGTTCTTC.

This clonotype came up many times. The chain couples TRBV15 to TRBJ2-5; 9 positions match TRBD2. Losses at the gene ends were 1 base for V and 5 bases for J; bases not matched to a gene: 8. CDR3 length equals 16 residues. Germline V gene data show CDR1 as LNHNV and CDR2 as YYDKDF (reference sequence). The CDR3 region has the DNA TGTGCCACCAGCAGAGGCTCGGGACTAGCAGGCGAGACCCAGTACTTC. Amino acids: CATSRGSGLAGETQYF. Combining the CDR3 with reference TRBV15 and TRBJ2-5 gives the whole variable domain DAMVIQNPRYQVTQFGKPVTLSCSQTLNHNVMYWYQQKSSQAPKLLFHYYDKDFNNEADTPDNFQSRRPNTSFCFLDIRSPGLGDTAMYLCATSRGSGLAGETQYFGPGTRLLVL.

There are a few counts of this clonotype. V and J are TRBV12-3 or TRBV12-4 and TRBJ2-6; TRBD1 aligns across 7 bases. This CDR3 is 16 amino acids long. The V and J ends lost 8 bases and 0 bases, in that order; junction bases with no gene match: 7. The CDR3 sequence is CASHTGDSSGANVLTF. Written as DNA, the CDR3 is TGTGCCAGCCACACTGGGGACAGCTCTGGGGCCAACGTCCTGACTTTC.

This chain joins TRBV20-1 and TRBJ2-1, with D possibly matching TRBD2 (6 bases). The CDR3 covers 15 residues. Trimming shortened V by 0 bases and J by 7 bases, and 16 bases separated the two germline ends. Germline-derived CDR1 and CDR2 are DFQATT and SNEGSKA (reference sequence). Written as DNA, the CDR3 is TGCAGTGCTAGAGATCGGAGGGGAAGGTGGAATGAGCAGTTCTTC. This encodes CSARDRRGRWNEQFF.

This clonotype has just a few counts. V gene TRBV13 combines with J gene TRBJ2-3; 7 nucleotides line up with TRBD2. The CDR3 covers 20 residues. J gave up 1 base and V 5 bases, and 21 bases lay outside the gene matches. Germline CDR1 reads PRHDT; CDR2 reads FYEKMQ (reference sequence). The CDR3 DNA sequence: TGTGCCAGCAGCCCCTCGGGACTATTCCAAGATGGGATCCGCACAGATACGCAGTATTTT. Translation gives CASSPSGLFQDGIRTDTQYF.

About this clonotype: This may be a read error, as it is one base from a much larger clone. V gene TRBV5-1 combines with J gene TRBJ2-7; 10 bases agree with TRBD1. Germline CDR1 reads SGHRS; CDR2 reads YFSETQ. The length of the CDR3 is 17 residues. As DNA, the CDR3 is TGCACCAGCGCCGTATCCGGGACAGGGGATCGCCTTTACGAGCAGTACGTC. Its translation: CTSAVSGTGDRLYEQYV.

The rearrangement joins TRBV7-9 to TRBJ2-3, with 9 positions matching TRBD1. With 2 bases clipped from V and 0 bases from J, the junction kept 3 bases outside the gene matches. Per the germline V gene, CDR1 is SEHNR and CDR2 is FQNEAQ (reference sequence). This CDR3 comprises 16 residues. DNA for the CDR3: TGTGCCAGCAGCTTAAACAGGGGGCTGAGCACAGATACGCAGTATTTT. Translated: CASSLNRGLSTDTQYF.

The chain recombines TRBV29-1 with TRBJ2-7, with D perhaps TRBD2 (6 bases). From germline, CDR1 is SQVTM and CDR2 ANQGSEA. Trimming cost V 6 bases and J 3 bases, with 12 bases left between them. There are 12 residues in the CDR3. CDR3 sequence: CSVVGGRYEQYF. CDR3 DNA sequence: TGCAGCGTAGTGGGAGGCCGCTACGAGCAGTACTTC.

This rearrangement joins TRBV12-3 or TRBV12-4 to TRBJ2-2; no clear D. V was pared by 8 bases and J by 5 bases, with 12 bases between. The CDR3 is 13 residues long. CDR3 nucleotides: TGTGCCAGCTCCCCGCAGAAGACCGGGGAGCTGTTTTTT. Its translation is CASSPQKTGELFF.

This clonotype was recorded many times. This chain joins TRBV20-1 and TRBJ2-5; D gene unclear. The CDR3 consists of 13 residues. V was clipped by 1 base and J by 2 bases, with 8 bases between them. Germline-derived CDR1 and CDR2 are DFQATT and SNEGSKA (reference sequence). CDR3: CSARASVQETQYF. CDR3 sequence (DNA): TGCAGTGCTAGAGCCTCGGTTCAAGAGACCCAGTACTTC.

In this sample, this clonotype turned up a few times. The rearrangement uses TRBV4-2 and TRBJ2-1; 11 nucleotides agree with TRBD2. There are 16 residues in the CDR3. Germline assignment: CDR1 LGHNA and CDR2 YNFKEQ. V gave up 2 bases and J gave up 4 bases; unmatched junction bases: 4. The CDR3 region is CASSQQASGGYNEQFF. CDR3 in DNA: TGTGCCAGCAGCCAACAAGCTAGCGGGGGGTACAATGAGCAGTTCTTC.

This chain connects TRBV20-1 to TRBJ2-4; 7 nucleotides line up with TRBD2. CDR1 and CDR2 (germline): DFQATT, SNEGSKA (reference sequence). V was pared by 1 base and J by 6 bases, with 6 bases of the junction left unmatched. The CDR3 has 14 amino acids. CDR3 loop: CSARGAGAGNIQYF. CDR3 nucleotide sequence: TGCAGTGCTAGAGGGGCGGGAGCTGGAAACATTCAGTACTTC.

This clonotype has ten or more counts. The rearrangement links TRBV24-1 to TRBJ2-1; D remains unclear. The CDR3 is 13 amino acids. CDR1 is KGHDR and CDR2 is SFDVKD in the germline V gene. V gave up 4 bases and J gave up 7 bases, with 10 bases separating them. The CDR3 coding sequence is TGTGCCACCAGTGACCCTCCAAGGAATGAGCAGTTCTTC. Amino acids: CATSDPPRNEQFF.

The sample holds many counts of this clonotype. V and J are TRBV5-1 and TRBJ1-1, with a possible D match to TRBD1 (5 bases). Trimming shortened V by 0 bases and J by 5 bases, and 11 bases separated the two germline ends. Germline V lookup: CDR1 SGHRS, CDR2 YFSETQ. The CDR3 runs to 14 residues. The DNA for the CDR3 is TGCGCCAGCAGCTTGGTTTCGGGGCGGACTGAAGCTTTCTTT. The encoded protein is CASSLVSGRTEAFF. Based on the CDR3 plus reference TRBV5-1 and TRBJ1-1, the full variable domain is KAGVTQTPRYLIKTRGQQVTLSCSPISGHRSVSWYQQTPGQGLQFLFEYFSETQRNKGNFPGRFSGRQFSNSRSEMNVSTLELGDSALYLCASSLVSGRTEAFFGQGTRLTVV.

This clonotype appeared a few times. This rearrangement joins TRBV15 to TRBJ2-1, with 15 bases aligning to TRBD2. The CDR3 spans 16 residues. Germline CDR1 and CDR2: LNHNV and YYDKDF (reference sequence). V was pared by 5 bases and J by 9 bases, with 8 bases of the junction left unmatched. This CDR3 reads CATSPGLAGGPGEQFF. In nucleotides, the CDR3 is TGTGCCACCAGCCCCGGACTAGCGGGAGGGCCGGGTGAGCAGTTCTTC.

In this sample, this clonotype turned up many times. The V call is TRBV6-4, the J call TRBJ2-2, with D hard to call. From germline, CDR1 is MRHNA and CDR2 SNTAGT. CDR3 length: 13 residues. V was trimmed by 4 bases and J by 4 bases, leaving 7 bases between them. CDR3 amino acids: CASSVQSTGELFF. The CDR3, as DNA: TGTGCCAGCAGTGTACAAAGCACCGGGGAGCTGTTTTTT.

This clonotype was seen a handful of times. The chain couples TRBV15 to TRBJ2-2; D call uncertain. The germline V gene encodes CDR1 LNHNV and CDR2 YYDKDF (reference sequence). Trimming removed 0 bases from V and 6 bases from J, with 2 bases in between. The CDR3 loop spans 12 amino acids. CDR3 sequence reads: CATSREAGELFF. The DNA for the CDR3 is TGTGCCACCAGCAGAGAGGCCGGGGAGCTGTTTTTT.

The chain links TRBV28 to TRBJ2-5, with TRBD2 identical over 7 bases. This CDR3 region has 16 residues. Germline V gene lookup returns CDR1 MDHEN and CDR2 SYDVKM. J was trimmed by 5 bases and V by 2 bases; bases with no gene match: 11. The DNA for the CDR3 is TGTGCCAGCAGTTTAGTGGGGGGAGGGGTGATGGAGACCCAGTACTTC. This sequence encodes CASSLVGGGVMETQYF.

The chain recombines TRBV12-3 or TRBV12-4 with TRBJ1-5; no definite D call. The V end was cut by 6 bases, the J end by 9 bases, with 12 bases between. This CDR3 comprises 12 residues. This chain's CDR3 is CASSLALRPQHF. In DNA, the CDR3 is TGTGCCAGCAGCCTTGCCCTACGGCCCCAGCATTTT.

The count of this clonotype is one. The V and J genes are TRBV10-3 and TRBJ2-3, with TRBD2 identical over 7 bases. The CDR3 extends over 15 amino acids. After removal of 9 bases from V and 0 bases from J, the junction contained 9 bases not matched to a gene. CDR1 is ENHRY, CDR2 SYGVKD, per germline. This chain's CDR3 is CAIGEGVGSTDTQYF. The CDR3 DNA reads as TGTGCCATAGGGGAGGGTGTAGGCAGCACAGATACGCAGTATTTT.